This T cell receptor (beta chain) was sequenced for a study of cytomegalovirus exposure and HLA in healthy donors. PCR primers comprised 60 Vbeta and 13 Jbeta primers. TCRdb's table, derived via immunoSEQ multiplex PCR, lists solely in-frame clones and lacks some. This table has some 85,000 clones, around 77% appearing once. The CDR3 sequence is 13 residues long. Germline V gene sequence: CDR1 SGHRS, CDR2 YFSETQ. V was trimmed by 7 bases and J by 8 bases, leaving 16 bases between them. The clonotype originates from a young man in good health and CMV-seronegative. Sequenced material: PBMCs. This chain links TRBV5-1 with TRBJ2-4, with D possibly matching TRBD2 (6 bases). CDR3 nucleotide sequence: TGCGCCAGCGCCTTGGGCGGGGAGGACATTCAGTACTTC. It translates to CASALGGEDIQYF.